The rows below give T cell receptor beta chains drawn from one sample of a study of brain T cells in children with intractable seizures. Data came from immunoSEQ multiplex PCR; TCRdb stores just in-frame clones and leaves some out. Of about 320,000 clones in the sample, about 94% were seen once. The sequencing here drew on peripheral blood, taken more than 4 months after surgery. The receptors stem from a boy under two years old with tuberous sclerosis and intractable seizures. The CDR3 runs from the conserved cysteine through the conserved F or W. D genes are given only for firm matches. Size is stated for part of the rows, as once, few or many counts, or as a class when the clone is expanded.

CASSLEAGTGSDGELFF | TGTGCCAGCAGTCTAGAGGCCGGGACAGGGTCGGACGGGGAGCTGTTTTTT | NA | TRBV27 | TRBD1 | TRBJ2-2
CAWSVGPGTDTQYF | TGTGCCTGGAGTGTAGGCCCGGGCACAGATACGCAGTATTTT | once | TRBV30 | NA | TRBJ2-3
CASSLVAMGDNEQFF | TGTGCCAGCAGCTTGGTAGCAATGGGGGACAATGAGCAGTTCTTC | NA | TRBV5-6 | NA | TRBJ2-1
CASSLQGLDIQYF | TGTGCCAGCAGCTTACAGGGGTTGGACATTCAGTACTTC | NA | TRBV5-4 | TRBD1 | TRBJ2-4
CASSSLIDRAHEQYF | TGTGCCAGCAGCTCACTAATCGACAGGGCCCACGAGCAGTACTTC | NA | TRBV11-1 | TRBD1 | TRBJ2-7
CASSLGGVTNTIYF | TGTGCCAGCAGCTTAGGTGGTGTAACGAACACCATATATTTT | once | TRBV7-9 | NA | TRBJ1-3
CAWSWVNYGYTF | TGTGCCTGGAGTTGGGTTAACTATGGCTACACCTTC | NA | TRBV30 | NA | TRBJ1-2
CASSIGGHYEQYF | TGTGCCAGTAGTATCGGGGGGCACTACGAGCAGTACTTC | NA | TRBV19 | NA | TRBJ2-7
CASSLLPSLAGGNEQFF | TGTGCCAGCAGTTTACTCCCCTCGCTAGCGGGGGGGAATGAGCAGTTCTTC | NA | TRBV27 | TRBD2 | TRBJ2-1
CASSRLAGGEDTQYF | TGTGCCAGCAGCCGACTAGCGGGAGGGGAAGATACGCAGTATTTT | NA | TRBV7-3 | TRBD2 | TRBJ2-3
CATSDLATGGRETQYF | TGTGCCACCAGTGATTTGGCGACGGGGGGAAGGGAGACCCAGTACTTC | NA | TRBV24-1 | TRBD2 | TRBJ2-5
CASSHREKSPLHF | TGTGCCAGCAGCCACAGGGAGAAATCACCCCTCCACTTT | NA | TRBV6-5 | NA | TRBJ1-6
CASSQAWTGSQPQHF | TGCGCCAGCAGCCAAGCGTGGACAGGGAGTCAGCCCCAGCATTTT | NA | TRBV4-1 | TRBD1 | TRBJ1-5
CASSLGLAGWNTGELFF | TGCGCCAGCAGCTTGGGACTAGCGGGATGGAACACCGGGGAGCTGTTTTTT | NA | TRBV5-1 | TRBD2 | TRBJ2-2
CSAMGGTEAFF | TGCAGTGCTATGGGAGGCACTGAAGCTTTCTTT | NA | TRBV20-1 | NA | TRBJ1-1
CASSVAGGGAYEQYF | TGTGCCAGCAGCGTAGCTGGCGGGGGGGCCTACGAGCAGTACTTC | NA | TRBV9 | TRBD2 | TRBJ2-7
CASSRAGGNQPQHF | TGCGCCAGCAGCCGGGCCGGAGGGAATCAGCCCCAGCATTTT | NA | TRBV4-1 | NA | TRBJ1-5
CASSTGVSNQPQHF | TGTGCCAGCAGCACAGGGGTAAGCAATCAGCCCCAGCATTTT | NA | TRBV2 | TRBD1 | TRBJ1-5
CASSVGWGTEAFF | TGTGCCAGCAGCGTAGGCTGGGGCACTGAAGCTTTCTTT | NA | TRBV9 | NA | TRBJ1-1
CASSLIQGDPMNTEAFF | TGTGCCAGCAGCTTAATTCAAGGCGACCCCATGAACACTGAAGCTTTCTTT | NA | TRBV7-9 | NA | TRBJ1-1
CASSLGEDLYTF | TGTGCCAGCAGCTTAGGAGAGGATCTCTACACCTTC | NA | TRBV7-9 | NA | TRBJ1-2
CATRGRVGTGELFF | TGTGCCACCAGGGGCCGGGTAGGGACCGGGGAGCTGTTTTTT | NA | TRBV24-1 | NA | TRBJ2-2
CASSLEPRNQPQHF | TGCGCCAGCAGCTTGGAGCCCCGCAATCAGCCCCAGCATTTT | NA | TRBV5-1 | NA | TRBJ1-5
CASSPLNTEAFF | TGTGCCAGCAGCCCGTTGAACACTGAAGCTTTCTTT | NA | TRBV7-9 | NA | TRBJ1-1
CASSVEAPDNEQFF | TGTGCCAGCAGCGTAGAGGCTCCAGACAATGAGCAGTTCTTC | NA | TRBV9 | NA | TRBJ2-1
CASSQDATTYEQYF | TGCGCCAGCAGCCAAGATGCCACGACCTACGAGCAGTACTTC | NA | TRBV4-1 | NA | TRBJ2-7
CASSLILADTQYF | TGTGCCAGCAGTTTAATACTGGCAGATACGCAGTATTTT | NA | TRBV12-3/TRBV12-4 | NA | TRBJ2-3
CSVEAEGPGYTF | TGCAGCGTTGAAGCGGAGGGTCCTGGCTACACCTTC | NA | TRBV29-1 | NA | TRBJ1-2
CAWRDGFYNEQFF | TGTGCCTGGAGGGACGGGTTCTACAATGAGCAGTTCTTC | once | TRBV30 | NA | TRBJ2-1
CASSLGAGYQPQHF | TGTGCCAGCAGCTTGGGGGCGGGGTATCAGCCCCAGCATTTT | NA | TRBV7-9 | NA | TRBJ1-5